This TCR beta chain was identified in a study of blood T cell repertoires in COVID-19. Study-level information: Samples of COVID-19 (acute and convalescent) were obtained from the United States, Italy and Spain. Sources were T cells, B-cell-depleted T cells, or PBMCs; the material itself was cDNA or gDNA.

Participants spanned ages about 18 to 90 years and resided in 20 to 25 US areas. Exposed enrollees had met someone with a PCR-confirmed or clinician-diagnosed COVID-19 case at some point within the 2 weeks before study entry. Per germline, CDR1 ENHRY and CDR2 SYGVKD. The length of the CDR3 is 16 residues. V lost 2 bases to trimming and J lost 5 bases, with 18 bases between them. Profiled with immunoSEQ multiplex PCR; TCRdb holds only in-frame clones, not every one. Of hundreds of thousands of clones listed, about four fifths are singletons. This chain joins TRBV10-3 and TRBJ1-1; tentatively, D is TRBD1 (6 bases). The material sequenced was PBMCs or T cells enriched from blood (not recorded which). The source is a woman aged 35 to 49 who had been exposed to COVID-19. CDR3 sequence (DNA): TGTGCCATCAGTGAGGCGGGGAGGGGGGGGCGAACTGAAGCTTTCTTT. Translated: CAISEAGRGGRTEAFF.